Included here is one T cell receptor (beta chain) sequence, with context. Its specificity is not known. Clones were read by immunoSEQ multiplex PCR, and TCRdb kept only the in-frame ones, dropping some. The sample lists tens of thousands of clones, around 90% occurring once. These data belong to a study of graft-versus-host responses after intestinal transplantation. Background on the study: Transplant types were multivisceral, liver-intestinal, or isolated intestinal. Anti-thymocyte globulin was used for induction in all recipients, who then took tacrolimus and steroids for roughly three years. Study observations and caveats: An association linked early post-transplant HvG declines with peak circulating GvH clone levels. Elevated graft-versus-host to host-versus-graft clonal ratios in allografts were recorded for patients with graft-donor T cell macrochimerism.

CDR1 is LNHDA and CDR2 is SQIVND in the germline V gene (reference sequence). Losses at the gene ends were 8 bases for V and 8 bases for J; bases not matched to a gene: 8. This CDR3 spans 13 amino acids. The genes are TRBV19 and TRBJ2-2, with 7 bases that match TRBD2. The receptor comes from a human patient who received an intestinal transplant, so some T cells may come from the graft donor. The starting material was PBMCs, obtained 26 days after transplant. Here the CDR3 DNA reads TGTGCCAGTGCATGGACTAGAGTAGGGGAGCTGTTTTTT. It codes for CASAWTRVGELFF. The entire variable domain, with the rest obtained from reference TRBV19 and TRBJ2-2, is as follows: DGGITQSPKYLFRKEGQNVTLSCEQNLNHDAMYWYRQDPGQGLRLIYYSQIVNDFQKGDIAEGYSVSREKKESFPLTVTSAQKNPTAFYLCASAWTRVGELFFGEGSRLTVL.